Listed below are T cell receptor beta chains from one sample, sequenced in a study of T-cell memory formation after mild COVID-19. Each CDR3 protein is one row after TCRdb ran MiXCR on the 5' RACE reads. Seen here are 560,000 or so distinct CDR3 sequences, approximately 15% observed once, and the top ten hold about 8.1%. The sequencing input was PBMCs or a T cell subset sorted from them (not recorded which). The source of these receptors is an adult woman who had mild COVID-19 (a few samples of this study predate the infection). Cell type and time point are not known. CDR3s include the opening cysteine and the closing phenylalanine or tryptophan. Each record gives: J gene, D gene, clone size, V gene, CDR3 DNA, CDR3 protein. The D gene is left open where the match is weak. Clone size appears in some rows only: once, few, many, or a class for an expanded clone.

TRBJ1-4,TRBD1,once,TRBV7-8,TGTGCCAGCAGCCCCGGACAGGGAGGACGTGAAAAACTGTTTTTT,CASSPGQGGREKLFF
TRBJ1-1,NA,NA,TRBV2,TGTGCCAGCAGTGAATCCCGAGGGTCCACCATGAACACTGAAGCTTTCTTT,CASSESRGSTMNTEAFF
TRBJ2-5,NA,NA,TRBV4-1,TGCGCCAGCAGCCAAGGCGGAGGGGGCTGGACCCAGTACTTC,CASSQGGGGWTQYF
TRBJ2-5,NA,NA,TRBV5-1,TGCGCCAGCAGCCTAACAGGCTGGGAGACCCAGTACTTC,CASSLTGWETQYF
TRBJ2-7,TRBD1,few,TRBV2,TGTGCCAGCAGGAACAGGGGGCACGAGCAGTACTTC,CASRNRGHEQYF
TRBJ1-1,NA,NA,TRBV7-9,TGTGCCAGCAGCTCCGACAGTACTGAAGCTTTCTTT,CASSSDSTEAFF
TRBJ2-4,TRBD1,few,TRBV12-3/TRBV12-4,TGTGCCAGCAGTTTAGGGACAGGGGTTCGAGGGGCCAAAAACATTCAGTACTTC,CASSLGTGVRGAKNIQYF
TRBJ2-5,TRBD1,NA,TRBV6-1,TGTGCCACAATGACCGGGACAGGGGTTTCAGAGACCCAGTACTTC,CATMTGTGVSETQYF
TRBJ1-3,NA,few,TRBV5-1,TGCGCCAGCAGAGCGGGACCCTCTGGAAACACCATATATTTT,CASRAGPSGNTIYF
TRBJ2-7,NA,few,TRBV2,TGTGCCAGCAGTTATTCATGGGAGCAGTACTTC,CASSYSWEQYF
TRBJ2-5,TRBD2,NA,TRBV20-1,TGCAGTGCTTCACCGGGACTACCGAAAGAGACCCAGTACTTC,CSASPGLPKETQYF
TRBJ1-1,NA,few,TRBV5-1,TGCGCCAGCAGCTTGGCGCTAGAGAACACTGAAGCTTTCTTT,CASSLALENTEAFF
TRBJ2-1,TRBD1,NA,TRBV15,TGTGCCACCAGCAGAGATCAGGACAGGGGGAAGTTCTTC,CATSRDQDRGKFF
TRBJ1-5,NA,NA,TRBV7-9,TGTGCCAGCAGCTTGACCCAGGGATCCCAGCATTTT,CASSLTQGSQHF
TRBJ1-4,NA,NA,TRBV6-1,TGTGCCAGCAGCTTTAGGTTCCAGGGTGAAAAACTGTTTTTT,CASSFRFQGEKLFF
TRBJ2-7,NA,NA,TRBV5-5,TGTGCCAGCAGCTCCAGGGGGGACATCGGCGACGAGCAGTACTTC,CASSSRGDIGDEQYF
TRBJ2-3,NA,NA,TRBV5-6,TGTGCCAGCAGCTTGCGAGGGGGGTACGCAGATACGCAGTATTTT,CASSLRGGYADTQYF
TRBJ1-5,NA,few,TRBV24-1,TGTGCCACCAGTGGGGGAAATCAGCCCCAGCATTTT,CATSGGNQPQHF
TRBJ2-2,NA,few,TRBV5-6,TGTGCCAGCAGCTTGGGCCTATGGAAGCACGGGGAGCTGTTTTTT,CASSLGLWKHGELFF
TRBJ2-2,NA,many,TRBV5-1,TGCGCCAGCAGCTCCCGAACCGGGGAGCTGTTTTTT,CASSSRTGELFF
TRBJ2-1,NA,NA,TRBV15,TGTGCCACCAGCAGAGATATCGGGGGCAATGAGCAGTTCTTC,CATSRDIGGNEQFF
TRBJ2-6,TRBD1,NA,TRBV5-5,TGTGCCAGCAGCTCTAGACAGGGAATTAGCTCTGGGGCCAACGTCCTGACTTTC,CASSSRQGISSGANVLTF
TRBJ2-1,NA,NA,TRBV19,TGTGCCAGTAGCCTGGACCCTTCTGAGCAGTTCTTC,CASSLDPSEQFF
TRBJ1-6,NA,few,TRBV7-9,TGTGCCAGCGGGGGGGAACCTTATAATTCACCCCTCCACTTT,CASGGEPYNSPLHF
TRBJ2-1,TRBD1,few,TRBV7-2,TGTGCCAGCAGTTCTAGACGACAGGGGTACAATGAGCAGTTCTTC,CASSSRRQGYNEQFF
TRBJ1-1,NA,few,TRBV4-2,TGTGCCAGCAGCCAAGATCGGGGAGGGCCCGGCATGAACACTGAAGCTTTCTTT,CASSQDRGGPGMNTEAFF
TRBJ1-1,NA,NA,TRBV25-1,TGTGCCAGCAGCCCCGTTTCGGGGCCGACTTCGAACACTGAAGCTTTCTTT,CASSPVSGPTSNTEAFF
TRBJ1-1,NA,NA,TRBV20-1,TGCAGTGCTAGAGATGTCGGCGGGGGTGGGACTGAAGCTTTCTTT,CSARDVGGGGTEAFF
TRBJ2-7,TRBD2,NA,TRBV20-1,TGCAGTGCATTAGGACTAGCGGGAGGACCATGGTACTTC,CSALGLAGGPWYF
TRBJ2-1,NA,NA,TRBV12-3/TRBV12-4,TGTGCCAGCAGAGTGAGGCCCCTCCTGCAGATTGAGCAGTTCTTC,CASRVRPLLQIEQFF
TRBJ2-7,TRBD1,many,TRBV28,TGTGCCAGCAGTTCCCCACAAGGACAGGATGGCCAAAGCGAGCAGTACTTC,CASSSPQGQDGQSEQYF
TRBJ2-7,TRBD2,NA,TRBV5-8,TGTGCCAGCAGCCAACTCAAGGGCGGGGGGCCTCCCTACGAGCAGTACTTC,CASSQLKGGGPPYEQYF
TRBJ2-7,TRBD2,once,TRBV19,TGTGCCAGTAGTCCCGGACTAGCTCCATCCTACGAGCAGTACTTC,CASSPGLAPSYEQYF
TRBJ1-2,TRBD1,few,TRBV5-1,TGCGCCAGCAGCTTACAGGGGGGCGACTATGGCTACACCTTC,CASSLQGGDYGYTF
TRBJ1-1,TRBD1,few,TRBV20-1,TGCAGTGCTCGAGACCAGGGGGCGCGCACTGAAGCTTTCTTT,CSARDQGARTEAFF
TRBJ2-3,NA,few,TRBV9,TGTGCCAGCGCGTTCAGGGGCGCGGCGGCAGATACGCAGTATTTT,CASAFRGAAADTQYF
TRBJ2-5,NA,NA,TRBV12-3/TRBV12-4,TGTGCCAGCAGTTCTTCACGGGGGACAGATACACAAGAGACCCAGTACTTC,CASSSSRGTDTQETQYF
TRBJ1-1,NA,few,TRBV28,TGTGCCAGCCGTTCCACGGCGACTGAAGCTTTCTTT,CASRSTATEAFF
TRBJ2-3,TRBD1,NA,TRBV29-1,TGCAGCGTGATGACAGGGGGCACAGATACGCAGTATTTT,CSVMTGGTDTQYF
TRBJ2-1,NA,few,TRBV19,TGTGCCAGTAGTATCCAGTTCCAGGCGGCCAATGAGCAGTTCTTC,CASSIQFQAANEQFF
TRBJ2-7,NA,few,TRBV7-7,TGTGCCAGCAGCTTAACCACGGGGAACTACGAGCAGTACTTC,CASSLTTGNYEQYF
TRBJ2-5,NA,NA,TRBV5-6,TGTGCCAGCCCCGATCCCCTGTGGGGAGAAGAGACCCAGTACTTC,CASPDPLWGEETQYF
TRBJ2-5,TRBD2,NA,TRBV18,TGTGCCAGCTCACCACCGGGACTAGCGGGAGGAGAGACCCAGTACTTC,CASSPPGLAGGETQYF
TRBJ2-7,NA,NA,TRBV20-1,TGCAGTGCTATATCACCGGTATCGCTCTACGAGCAGTACTTC,CSAISPVSLYEQYF
TRBJ2-7,NA,NA,TRBV2,TGTGCCAGCAGCCACTCGGTTGGCTTTCACGAGGGGTACTTC,CASSHSVGFHEGYF
TRBJ2-3,TRBD2,NA,TRBV7-9,TGTGCCAGCAGCGGAGGGACTAGCGGGGCAGATACGCAGTATTTT,CASSGGTSGADTQYF
TRBJ2-1,TRBD2,NA,TRBV7-2,TGTGCCAGCAGCTTAGTCGCGTCAGGCGGGGGGGGATATGAGCAGTTCTTC,CASSLVASGGGGYEQFF
TRBJ2-1,NA,NA,TRBV4-1,TGCGCCAGCAGCCAGGGTCTCGCCTGGAGGTCCTACAATGAGCAGTTCTTC,CASSQGLAWRSYNEQFF
TRBJ1-5,NA,NA,TRBV12-3/TRBV12-4,TGTGCCAGCAGTTTTTCGGCAGTTTATCAGCCCCAGCATTTT,CASSFSAVYQPQHF
TRBJ2-1,NA,few,TRBV5-6,TGTGCCTGCCAACCCTTCCGGGCCTACAACAATGAGCAGTTCTTC,CACQPFRAYNNEQFF
TRBJ1-2,NA,NA,TRBV9,TGTGCCAGCAGCGTTCGATGGAACTATGGCTACACCTTC,CASSVRWNYGYTF
TRBJ2-1,NA,NA,TRBV7-7,TGTGCCAGCAGCTCCCGCGACAGTGCTGAGCAGTTCTTC,CASSSRDSAEQFF
TRBJ2-5,NA,few,TRBV30,TGTGCCTGGAGTGGTCGGGCGCTCGGAGAGACCCAGTACTTC,CAWSGRALGETQYF
TRBJ2-2,NA,few,TRBV30,TGTGCCTGGACCTACGGCGGCATCCTAACCGGGGAGCTGTTTTTT,CAWTYGGILTGELFF
TRBJ2-3,NA,few,TRBV7-7,TGTGCTAGCAGCCAAAACCTGCGGACAGATACGCAGTATTTT,CASSQNLRTDTQYF
TRBJ1-1,TRBD1,few,TRBV5-4,TGTGCCAGCAGCCTCCCGGGACAGAGTGTGGCTGAAGCTTTCTTT,CASSLPGQSVAEAFF
TRBJ1-1,NA,NA,TRBV7-2,TGTGCCAGCAGCTTATACGGAGAAGCTTTCTTT,CASSLYGEAFF
TRBJ1-1,NA,NA,TRBV5-1,TGCGCCAGCAGCGGTGTGGGGGGGGACACTGAAGCTTTCTTT,CASSGVGGDTEAFF
TRBJ1-2,NA,few,TRBV7-2,TGTGCCAGCAGCTTAGAGGCCAGGGTATATGGCTACACCTTC,CASSLEARVYGYTF
TRBJ2-7,NA,NA,TRBV5-6,TGTGCCAGCAGCTTGGGGCAGTACCACTCCTACGAGCAGTACTTC,CASSLGQYHSYEQYF